Listed here are 29 T cell receptor beta chains from one sample, sequenced in a study of OX40 agonist ivuxolimab in advanced cancers. Sequencing used immunoSEQ multiplex PCR; TCRdb keeps in-frame clones, though not all of them. The sample lists tens of thousands of clones, about 92% seen once, with about 0.3% in the top ten. The material was CD4+ or CD8+ T cells sorted from blood, obtained in a trial of the OX40 agonist ivuxolimab. Every receptor here comes from an adult with an advanced solid tumor such as melanoma, head and neck, liver or kidney cancer.

In its sample, this clone was seen once. The rearrangement links TRBV19 to TRBJ1-5; D ambiguous. V gave up 6 bases and J gave up 10 bases, with 19 bases separating them. Germline CDR1 and CDR2: LNHDA and SQIVND (reference sequence). The length of the CDR3 is 14 residues. CDR3 residues: CASSLEGRESPQHF. The CDR3, as DNA: TGTGCCAGTAGCCTGGAAGGGCGGGAAAGTCCCCAGCATTTT. The full variable domain, rest sourced from reference TRBV19 and TRBJ1-5, is DGGITQSPKYLFRKEGQNVTLSCEQNLNHDAMYWYRQDPGQGLRLIYYSQIVNDFQKGDIAEGYSVSREKKESFPLTVTSAQKNPTAFYLCASSLEGRESPQHFGDGTRLSIL.

The genes are TRBV6-4 and TRBJ2-7; D is possibly TRBD1 (6 bases). CDR1 is MRHNA and CDR2 is SNTAGT in the germline V gene. The germline V and J ends were trimmed by 4 bases and 3 bases, with 19 bases remaining between them. This CDR3 spans 16 amino acids. Here the CDR3 reads CASSAHRDKKYYEQYV. CDR3 coding DNA: TGTGCCAGCAGTGCGCACCGGGACAAGAAATACTACGAGCAGTACGTC.

The V call is TRBV11-2, the J call TRBJ2-1; TRBD2 matches at 9 bases. The trim removed 5 bases at V and 5 bases at J, leaving 7 bases unmatched. CDR3 length: 15 amino acids. CDR1 and CDR2 from the germline V gene are SGHAT and FQNNGV. CDR3 DNA sequence: TGTGCCAGCAGCCCGACCGGCGGGGGGGACAATGAGCAGTTCTTC. This gives the protein CASSPTGGGDNEQFF.

The chain recombines TRBV5-1 with TRBJ2-2, with 10 bases identical to TRBD1. The germline V gene encodes CDR1 SGHRS and CDR2 YFSETQ. The CDR3 is 17 amino acids. V lost 3 bases to trimming and J lost 0 bases; unmatched junction nucleotides: 5. The CDR3 DNA sequence: TGCGCCAGCAGCTGGACGACAGGGGGCCCGAACACCGGGGAGCTGTTTTTT. Amino acid sequence: CASSWTTGGPNTGELFF.

CDR3 residues: CASRVSGALSTDTQYF. In DNA, the CDR3 is TGCGCCAGCAGAGTGTCGGGGGCCCTTAGCACAGATACGCAGTATTTT. The gene calls are TRBV10-2 and TRBJ2-3; TRBD1 or TRBD2 may be the D gene (6 bases each). This CDR3 spans 16 amino acids. With 6 bases removed from V and 0 bases from J, the gap between germline ends came to 16 bases. Germline V gene sequence: CDR1 WSHSY, CDR2 SAAADI.

This clone was counted a few times. The chain recombines TRBV30 with TRBJ1-2; no firm D call. Germline loops: CDR1 GTSNPN, CDR2 SVGIG (reference sequence). This CDR3 has 13 amino acids. Trimming took 2 bases from V and 4 from J, leaving 11 bases between them. DNA of the CDR3: TGTGCCTGGAGTTACGGGGAGTCCTATGGCTACACCTTC. Protein product: CAWSYGESYGYTF. Using reference TRBV30 and TRBJ1-2 for the parts outside the CDR3, the full variable domain is SQTIHQWPATLVQPVGSPLSLECTVEGTSNPNLYWYRQAAGRGLQLLFYSVGIGQISSEVPQNLSASRPQDRQFILSSKKLLLSDSGFYLCAWSYGESYGYTFGSGTRLTVV.

This clone was seen just once. The rearrangement uses TRBV27 and TRBJ2-1; D is unclear. Per germline, CDR1 MNHEY and CDR2 SMNVEV (reference sequence). V was shortened by 7 bases and J by 4 bases, with 14 bases between the two germline ends. The CDR3 has 14 amino acids. CDR3 bases: TGTGCCAGCAAAGGGTTGCAGGTATACAATGAGCAGTTCTTC. As protein: CASKGLQVYNEQFF.

CDR3 DNA: TGCGCCAGCAGCCACCCTAGCGACACCGGGGAGCTGTTTTTT. Protein product: CASSHPSDTGELFF. The chain links TRBV5-1 to TRBJ2-2; weak D call: TRBD2 (6 bases). V lost 4 bases and J lost 3, with 10 bases in between. This CDR3 comprises 14 residues. Looked up from germline, CDR1 is SGHRS and CDR2 is YFSETQ.

The chain joins TRBV6-6 to TRBJ2-7, with D perhaps matching TRBD1 (6 bases). The CDR3 totals 13 residues. Germline V gene lookup returns CDR1 MNHNY and CDR2 SVGAGI (reference sequence). The V end was cut by 4 bases, the J end by 6 bases, with 13 bases between. The CDR3 sequence is CASSWVQGFEQYF. CDR3 bases: TGTGCCAGCAGTTGGGTACAGGGTTTCGAGCAGTACTTC.

CDR3 protein: CASSPWGTNTGELFF. The CDR3 DNA follows: TGTGCCAGCAGTCCATGGGGGACGAACACCGGGGAGCTGTTTTTT. The V gene is TRBV28, the J gene TRBJ2-2; D tentatively reads TRBD1 or TRBD2 (5 bases each). V lost 5 bases to trimming and J lost 0 bases, with 10 bases between them. Looked up from germline, CDR1 is MDHEN and CDR2 is SYDVKM. The CDR3 has 15 amino acids.

CDR3 sequence reads: CASARGDVGELFF. The CDR3 DNA follows: TGTGCCAGCGCCCGGGGGGACGTCGGGGAGCTGTTTTTT. The chain carries TRBV27 and TRBJ2-2, with 7 bases aligning to TRBD2. Per germline, CDR1 MNHEY and CDR2 SMNVEV (reference sequence). V trimming: 8 bases; J trimming: 7 bases; junction bases outside the gene matches: 7. The CDR3 contains 13 residues.

Worth noting for this clone: The same CDR3 is also encoded by other DNA sequences in this sample. The J gene is TRBJ1-5, the V gene TRBV18; D is uncertain. Germline V CDR1 and CDR2: KGHSH, LQKENI. The V and J ends lost 3 bases and 7 bases respectively, with 7 bases between them. This CDR3 comprises 12 residues. This chain's CDR3 is CASSPPGQPQHF. CDR3 DNA: TGTGCCAGCTCACCCCCCGGACAGCCCCAGCATTTT.

The rearrangement joins TRBV11-2 to TRBJ2-1; maybe TRBD1 (6 bases). There are 16 residues in the CDR3. Germline lookup yields CDR1 SGHAT and CDR2 FQNNGV. Deletions cut 5 bases from V and 1 base from J, with 15 bases between. In DNA form, the CDR3 reads TGTGCCAGCAGCCAGGGGACGTTAGCATCCTACAATGAGCAGTTCTTC. Its protein product is CASSQGTLASYNEQFF.

The CDR3 bases are TGTGCCAGCAGCACAAAGATCGCGAGTTATGGGGAAACAGATACGCAGTATTTT. Its protein product is CASSTKIASYGETDTQYF. This chain uses TRBV7-8 with TRBJ2-3; D gene ambiguous. Deletions cut 5 bases from V and 3 bases from J, with 24 bases between. CDR3 length: 18 amino acids. Germline CDR1 SGHVS, CDR2 FQNEAQ. Complete variable domain (other parts from reference TRBV7-8 and TRBJ2-3): GAGVSQSPRYKVAKRGQDVALRCDPISGHVSLFWYQQALGQGPEFLTYFQNEAQLDKSGLPSDRFFAERPEGSVSTLKIQRTQQEDSAVYLCASSTKIASYGETDTQYFGPGTRLTVL.

Remarks on this clone: This likely comes from a read error, as the CDR3 has no conserved phenylalanine or tryptophan at its end. The chain carries TRBV6-6 and TRBJ1-1, with TRBD1 matching over 9 bases. V trimming: 6 bases; J trimming: 4 bases; junction bases outside the gene matches: 12. The germline CDR1 and CDR2 sequences are MNHNY and SVGAGI (reference sequence). The CDR3 contains 16 residues. In DNA form, the CDR3 reads TGTGCCAGCAGGGGACAGGGAGGCGGTTCTGGCACTGAAGCTTTCCTT. Translation: CASRGQGGGSGTEAFL.

The chain couples TRBV28 to TRBJ1-2, with TRBD1 identical over 7 bases. This CDR3 comprises 15 residues. The junction had 7 bases not matched to a gene; V was cut back by 2 bases and J by 4 bases. Per germline, CDR1 MDHEN and CDR2 SYDVKM. CDR3 DNA: TGTGCCAGCAGTTTAGCGAGGGGGCAGCGCTATGGCTACACCTTC. This encodes CASSLARGQRYGYTF.

V usage is TRBV19 and J usage is TRBJ2-1; 10 bases match TRBD2. With 6 bases clipped from V and 9 bases from J, the junction kept 14 bases outside the gene matches. CDR3 length equals 16 residues. Germline V lookup: CDR1 LNHDA, CDR2 SQIVND (reference sequence). The CDR3 is CASSRGRLAGGSEQFF. CDR3 nucleotide sequence: TGTGCCAGTAGCCGGGGGCGACTAGCGGGCGGGAGTGAGCAGTTCTTC.

This rearrangement joins TRBV19 to TRBJ2-3; 9 nucleotides align to TRBD1. The J segment lost 5 bases and the V segment lost 6 bases, leaving 6 bases of the junction unmatched. In germline, CDR1 is LNHDA, CDR2 SQIVND (reference sequence). The CDR3 totals 14 residues. The CDR3 DNA reads TGTGCCAGTAGCTCACAGGGGGCCCGAGATACGCAGTATTTT. Translation: CASSSQGARDTQYF. The full variable domain, with the rest looked up from reference TRBV19 and TRBJ2-3, is DGGITQSPKYLFRKEGQNVTLSCEQNLNHDAMYWYRQDPGQGLRLIYYSQIVNDFQKGDIAEGYSVSREKKESFPLTVTSAQKNPTAFYLCASSSQGARDTQYFGPGTRLTVL.

This chain connects TRBV30 to TRBJ1-2, with 8 nucleotides matching TRBD1. The germline V gene has CDR1 GTSNPN and CDR2 SVGIG (reference sequence). The V and J ends lost 3 bases and 4 bases, in that order; junction bases with no gene match: 10. This CDR3 region has 15 residues. As DNA, the CDR3 is TGTGCCTGGAGCAGGGGGCCCGCCGCCAGCTATGGCTACACCTTC. This codes for CAWSRGPAASYGYTF.

A single count supports this clone. The J gene is TRBJ2-2, the V gene TRBV27, with 7 bases identical to TRBD2. CDR1 and CDR2 from the germline V gene are MNHEY and SMNVEV (reference sequence). The ends lost 4 bases at V and 5 bases at J; junction bases unmatched: 13. The CDR3 spans 17 residues. CDR3 protein: CASSSPSGGGKTGELFF. The CDR3 DNA sequence: TGTGCCAGCAGTTCCCCCTCTGGCGGGGGAAAGACCGGGGAGCTGTTTTTT.

This chain uses TRBV7-9 with TRBJ1-5; unclear D gene. The germline V gene encodes CDR1 SEHNR and CDR2 FQNEAQ (reference sequence). The CDR3 contains 13 residues. The ends were cut back, 5 bases at V and 2 bases at J, with 7 bases in the middle. The CDR3 here is CASSIDGNQPQHF. The CDR3 DNA reads as TGTGCCAGCAGCATAGACGGCAATCAGCCCCAGCATTTT.

This rearrangement joins TRBV5-6 to TRBJ1-6; D uncertain. The CDR3 is 15 residues long. The V end lost 1 base, the J end lost 7 bases, and 12 bases lay between the germline ends. The germline V gene has CDR1 SGHDT and CDR2 YYEEEE. Written as DNA, the CDR3 is TGTGCCAGCAGCTTGTTAACCCTGGGAAATTCACCCCTCCACTTT. It yields the protein CASSLLTLGNSPLHF.

The chain recombines TRBV6-5 with TRBJ2-4; D may correspond to TRBD1 or TRBD2 (6 bases each). The V gene lost 5 bases and the J gene lost 4 bases, with 15 bases spanning the gap. The CDR3 runs 15 residues. Germline V gene sequence: CDR1 MNHEY, CDR2 SVGAGI. The CDR3 region has the DNA TGTGCCAGCAGTAGGGGGACTTTTGGGAAAAACATTCAGTACTTC. Its protein is CASSRGTFGKNIQYF.

The chain combines TRBV12-5 with TRBJ1-5; weak D call: TRBD1 (5 bases). Germline V CDR1 and CDR2: LGHNT, FRNRAP. The CDR3 has 13 residues. Trimming shortened V by 6 bases and J by 6 bases, and 12 bases separated the two germline ends. The CDR3 region is CASGLDTAQPQHF. The CDR3 nucleotides are TGTGCTAGTGGACTGGACACGGCTCAGCCCCAGCATTTT.

The J gene is TRBJ2-5, the V gene TRBV18; D possibly matches TRBD1 or TRBD2 (5 bases each). V shed 0 bases and J shed 5 bases, with 13 bases lying between them. The CDR3 is 15 residues long. Germline CDR1 reads KGHSH; CDR2 reads LQKENI. The CDR3 DNA sequence: TGTGCCAGCTCACCACCGAATAGGGACGGGGAGACCCAGTACTTC. Amino acid sequence: CASSPPNRDGETQYF.

This rearrangement joins TRBV5-1 to TRBJ2-2; D not resolved. CDR1 and CDR2 from the germline V gene are SGHRS and YFSETQ. V shed 3 bases and J shed 2 bases, with 11 bases lying between them. This CDR3 is 15 amino acids long. CDR3 sequence (DNA): TGCGCCAGCAGCTCTTTCGTCACAAACACCGGGGAGCTGTTTTTT. Protein product: CASSSFVTNTGELFF.

The chain recombines TRBV6-1 with TRBJ2-1; TRBD2 matches 9 bases. The CDR3 is 16 amino acids. J lost 9 bases, V lost 2 bases, and 11 bases had no gene match. CDR1 MNHNS and CDR2 SASEGT come from the germline V gene. CDR3 in amino acids: CASSENWGSGGAEQFF. The CDR3 DNA reads TGTGCCAGCAGTGAAAATTGGGGTAGCGGGGGTGCTGAGCAGTTCTTC.

The gene calls are TRBV7-8 and TRBJ2-1, with a tentative D call TRBD2 (6 bases). Germline CDR1 is SGHVS and CDR2 is FQNEAQ. There are 15 residues in the CDR3. Trimming took 5 bases from V and 5 from J, leaving 16 bases between them. The CDR3 bases are TGTGCCAGCAGCCCCCCCCAGGGAGGCCACAATGAGCAGTTCTTC. It yields the protein CASSPPQGGHNEQFF.

The chain links TRBV6-5 to TRBJ2-5; D may correspond to TRBD1 or TRBD2 (7 bases each). The CDR3 runs 15 residues. Per germline, CDR1 MNHEY and CDR2 SVGAGI. Trimming cost V 0 bases and J 11 bases, with 19 bases left between them. The DNA of the CDR3 is TGTGCCAGCAGTTACTCGGCAGGGGGGACTAAGGAGCAGTACTTC. It specifies CASSYSAGGTKEQYF.